This T cell receptor (beta chain) was recorded in a study of response to subunit inactivated influenza vaccine. The CDR3 consists of 12 residues. CDR1 is DFQATT and CDR2 is SNEGSKA in the germline V gene (reference sequence). As concerns this clonotype: Its antigen is still unknown.

Study-level results: The authors proposed limited new T cell recruitment per seasonal influenza vaccination.

TCRdb analysed the RT-PCR reads with MiXCR anew, one entry per CDR3 protein. The table has about 520,000 distinct CDR3 sequences, 9.5% to 13% seen once. The V call is TRBV20-1, the J call TRBJ2-7; 7 nucleotides align to TRBD1. With the DNA end fitting TRBJ2-1 better, the J assignment may be wrong. The receptor's source is a man aged 50-60 years who received an inactivated influenza vaccine. The sequenced sample was PBMCs from blood, obtained roughly 6 weeks after vaccination. CDR3 nucleotides: TGCAGTGCAAGCGTCACAGGGGTCGAGCAGTTCTTC. It encodes CSASVTGVEQFF.